This T cell receptor (beta chain) came from a study of OX40 agonist ivuxolimab in advanced cancers. As for the study in general: Patients were treated with ivuxolimab, an agonistic anti-OX40 (CD134) antibody.

Prior autoimmune disease or systemic immunosuppression barred patients. Produced via immunoSEQ multiplex PCR; TCRdb's table is partial and in-frame only. This repertoire shows about 71,000 clones, about 81% found once; its top ten account for roughly 4.7%. The trim removed 5 bases at V and 2 bases at J, leaving 5 bases unmatched. CDR3 length equals 15 residues. The V gene's germline CDR1 is KGHSH and CDR2 LQKENI. The receptor comes from an adult with an advanced solid tumor such as melanoma, head and neck, liver or kidney cancer. The sample in question was CD4+ or CD8+ T cells sorted from blood, obtained in a trial of the OX40 agonist ivuxolimab. V is TRBV18 and J is TRBJ1-2; 10 bases line up with TRBD1. The CDR3 DNA follows: TGTGCCAGCTCAATAAGGACAGGGGGAAACTATGGCTACACCTTC. Its protein is CASSIRTGGNYGYTF.